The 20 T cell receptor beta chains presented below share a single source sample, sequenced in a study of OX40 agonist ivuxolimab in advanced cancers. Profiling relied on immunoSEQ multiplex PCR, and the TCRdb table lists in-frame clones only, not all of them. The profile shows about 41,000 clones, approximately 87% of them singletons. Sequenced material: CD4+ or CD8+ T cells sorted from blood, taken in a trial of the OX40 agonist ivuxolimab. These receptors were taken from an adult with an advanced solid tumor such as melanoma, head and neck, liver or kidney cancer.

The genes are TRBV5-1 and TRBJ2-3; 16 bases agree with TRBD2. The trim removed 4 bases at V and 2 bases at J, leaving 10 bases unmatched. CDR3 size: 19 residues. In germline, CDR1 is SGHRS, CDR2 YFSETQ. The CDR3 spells CASSPARGLAGGDTDTQYF. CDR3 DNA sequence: TGCGCCAGCAGCCCTGCAAGGGGACTAGCGGGGGGGGACACAGATACGCAGTATTTT.

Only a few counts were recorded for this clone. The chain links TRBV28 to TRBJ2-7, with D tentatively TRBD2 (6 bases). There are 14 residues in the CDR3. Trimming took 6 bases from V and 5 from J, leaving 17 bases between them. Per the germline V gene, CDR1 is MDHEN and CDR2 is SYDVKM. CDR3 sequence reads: CASRLPGGINEQYF. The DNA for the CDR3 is TGTGCCAGCAGACTCCCCGGGGGAATCAACGAGCAGTACTTC.

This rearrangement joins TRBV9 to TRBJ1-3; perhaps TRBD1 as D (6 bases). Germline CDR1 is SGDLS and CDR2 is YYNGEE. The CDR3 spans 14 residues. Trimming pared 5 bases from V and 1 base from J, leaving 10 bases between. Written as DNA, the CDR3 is TGTGCCAGCAGGAACCAGGGGTCTGGAAACACCATATATTTT. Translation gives CASRNQGSGNTIYF.

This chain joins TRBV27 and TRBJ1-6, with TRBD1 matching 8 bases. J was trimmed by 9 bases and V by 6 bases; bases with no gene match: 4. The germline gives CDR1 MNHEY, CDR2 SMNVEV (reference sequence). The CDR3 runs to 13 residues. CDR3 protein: CASSQGAFSPLHF. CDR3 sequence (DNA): TGTGCCAGCAGCCAGGGGGCCTTTTCACCCCTCCACTTT.

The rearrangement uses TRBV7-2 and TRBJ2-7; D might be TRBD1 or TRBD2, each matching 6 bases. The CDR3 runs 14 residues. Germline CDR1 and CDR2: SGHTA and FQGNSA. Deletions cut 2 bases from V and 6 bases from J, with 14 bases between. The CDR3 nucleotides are TGTGCCAGCAGCTTATTGGGGGGCCCCGGCGAGCAGTACTTC. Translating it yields CASSLLGGPGEQYF.

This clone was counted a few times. The CDR3: CASSEIPGGPYEQYF. As DNA, the CDR3 is TGTGCCAGCAGTGAGATTCCGGGAGGGCCCTACGAGCAGTACTTC. The chain combines TRBV6-1 with TRBJ2-7; 8 positions agree with TRBD2. The V segment lost 3 bases and the J segment 2 bases; nucleotides outside the gene matches: 6. The CDR3 sequence is 15 residues long. The germline gives CDR1 MNHNS, CDR2 SASEGT.

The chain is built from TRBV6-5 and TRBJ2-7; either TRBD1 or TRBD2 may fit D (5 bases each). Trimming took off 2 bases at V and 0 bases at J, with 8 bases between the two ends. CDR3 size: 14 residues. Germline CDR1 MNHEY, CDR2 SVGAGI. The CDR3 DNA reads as TGTGCCAGCAGTTACGAGGGGTTCTCCTACGAGCAGTACTTC. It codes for CASSYEGFSYEQYF.

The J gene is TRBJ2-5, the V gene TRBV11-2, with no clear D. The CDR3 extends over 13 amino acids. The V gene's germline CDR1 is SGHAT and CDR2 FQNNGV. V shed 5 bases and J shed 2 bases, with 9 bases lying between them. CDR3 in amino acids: CASSREIQETQYF. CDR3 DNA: TGTGCCAGCAGCCGCGAAATACAAGAGACCCAGTACTTC.

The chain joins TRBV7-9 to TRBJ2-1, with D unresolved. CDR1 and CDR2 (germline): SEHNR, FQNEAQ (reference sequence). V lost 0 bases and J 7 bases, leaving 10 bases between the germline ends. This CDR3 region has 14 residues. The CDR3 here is CASSLAARRNEQFF. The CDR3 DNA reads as TGTGCCAGCAGCTTAGCGGCCAGAAGGAATGAGCAGTTCTTC.

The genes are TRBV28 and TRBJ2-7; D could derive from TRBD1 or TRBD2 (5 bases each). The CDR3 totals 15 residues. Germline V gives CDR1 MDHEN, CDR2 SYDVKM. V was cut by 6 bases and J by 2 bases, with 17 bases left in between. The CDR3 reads CASSQSGTGTYEQYF. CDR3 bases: TGTGCCAGCAGCCAATCCGGGACGGGGACCTACGAGCAGTACTTC.

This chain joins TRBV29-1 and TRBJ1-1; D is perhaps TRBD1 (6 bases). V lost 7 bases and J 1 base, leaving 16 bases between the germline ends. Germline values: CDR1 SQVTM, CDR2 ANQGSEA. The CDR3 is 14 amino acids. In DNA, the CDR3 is TGCAGCGCCAAGGGGGGTTTTACGAACACTGAAGCTTTCTTT. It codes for CSAKGGFTNTEAFF.

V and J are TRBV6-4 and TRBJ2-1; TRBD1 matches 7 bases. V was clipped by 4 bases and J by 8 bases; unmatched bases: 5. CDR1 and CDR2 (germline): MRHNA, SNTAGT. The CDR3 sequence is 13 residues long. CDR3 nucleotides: TGTGCCAGCAGTGGACAGGGAAGGGATGAGCAGTTCTTC. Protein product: CASSGQGRDEQFF.

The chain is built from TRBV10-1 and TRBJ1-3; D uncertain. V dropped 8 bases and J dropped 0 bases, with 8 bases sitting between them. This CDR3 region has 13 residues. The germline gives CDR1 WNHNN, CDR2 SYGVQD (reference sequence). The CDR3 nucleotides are TGCGCCAGCCAAGCAGTCTCTGGAAACACCATATATTTT. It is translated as CASQAVSGNTIYF.

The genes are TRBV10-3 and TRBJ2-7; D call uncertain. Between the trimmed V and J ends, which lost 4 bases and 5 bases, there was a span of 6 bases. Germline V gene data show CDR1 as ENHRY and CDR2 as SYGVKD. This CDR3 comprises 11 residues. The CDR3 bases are TGTGCCATCAGTGTCCGGGACGAGCAGTACTTC. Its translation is CAISVRDEQYF.

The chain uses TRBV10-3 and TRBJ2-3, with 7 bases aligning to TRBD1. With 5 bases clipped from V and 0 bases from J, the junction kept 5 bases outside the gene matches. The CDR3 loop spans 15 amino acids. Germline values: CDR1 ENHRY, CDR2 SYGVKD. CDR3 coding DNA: TGTGCCATCAGTCCAGGGGGTGCAAGCACAGATACGCAGTATTTT. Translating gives CAISPGGASTDTQYF.

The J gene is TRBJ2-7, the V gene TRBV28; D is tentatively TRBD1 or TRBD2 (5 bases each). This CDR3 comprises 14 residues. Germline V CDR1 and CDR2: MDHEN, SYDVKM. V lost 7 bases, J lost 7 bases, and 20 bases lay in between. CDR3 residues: CASTSGARGREQYF. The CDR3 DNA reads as TGTGCCAGCACTTCCGGGGCCCGGGGAAGGGAGCAGTACTTC.

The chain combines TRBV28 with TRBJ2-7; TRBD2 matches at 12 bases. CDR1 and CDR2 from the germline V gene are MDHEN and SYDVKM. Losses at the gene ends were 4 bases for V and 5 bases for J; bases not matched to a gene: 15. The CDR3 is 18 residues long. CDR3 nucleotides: TGTGCCAGCAGTTCCCCTCGGGCTAGCGGGAGGGCCATCAACGAGCAGTACTTC. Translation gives CASSSPRASGRAINEQYF.

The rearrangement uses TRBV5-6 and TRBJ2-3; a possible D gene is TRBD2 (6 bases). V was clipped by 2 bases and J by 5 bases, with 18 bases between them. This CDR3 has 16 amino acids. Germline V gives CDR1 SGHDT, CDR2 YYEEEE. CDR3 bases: TGTGCCAGCAGCTTTAATTACGGGAGAGAAGGAGATACGCAGTATTTT. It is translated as CASSFNYGREGDTQYF.

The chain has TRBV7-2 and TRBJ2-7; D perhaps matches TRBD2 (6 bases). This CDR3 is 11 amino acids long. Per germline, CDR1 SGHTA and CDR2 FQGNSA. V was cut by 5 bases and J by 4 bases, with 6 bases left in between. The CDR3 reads CASSREYEQYF. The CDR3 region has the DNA TGTGCCAGCAGCCGGGAGTACGAGCAGTACTTC.

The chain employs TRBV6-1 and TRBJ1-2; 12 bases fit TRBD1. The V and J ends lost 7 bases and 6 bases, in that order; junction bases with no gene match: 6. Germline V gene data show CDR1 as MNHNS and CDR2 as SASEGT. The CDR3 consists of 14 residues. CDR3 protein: CASTGTGGLHGYTF. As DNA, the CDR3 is TGTGCCAGCACCGGGACAGGGGGCCTCCATGGCTACACCTTC.